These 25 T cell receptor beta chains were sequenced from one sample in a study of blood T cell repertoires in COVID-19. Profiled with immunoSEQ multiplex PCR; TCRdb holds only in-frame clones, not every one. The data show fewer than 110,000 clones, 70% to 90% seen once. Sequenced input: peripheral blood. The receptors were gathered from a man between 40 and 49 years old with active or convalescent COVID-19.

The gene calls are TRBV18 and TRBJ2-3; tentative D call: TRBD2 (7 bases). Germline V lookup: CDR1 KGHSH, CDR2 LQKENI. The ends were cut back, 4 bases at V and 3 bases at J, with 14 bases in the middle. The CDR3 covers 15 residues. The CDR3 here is CASSQGGGLTDTQYF. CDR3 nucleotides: TGTGCCAGCTCACAGGGCGGGGGCCTAACAGATACGCAGTATTTT.

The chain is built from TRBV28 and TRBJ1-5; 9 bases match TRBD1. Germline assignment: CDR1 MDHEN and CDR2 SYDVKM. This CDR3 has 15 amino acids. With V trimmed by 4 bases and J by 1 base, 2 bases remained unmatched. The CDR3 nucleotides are TGTGCCAGCAGTTACAGGGGGCTGAGCAATCAGCCCCAGCATTTT. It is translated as CASSYRGLSNQPQHF.

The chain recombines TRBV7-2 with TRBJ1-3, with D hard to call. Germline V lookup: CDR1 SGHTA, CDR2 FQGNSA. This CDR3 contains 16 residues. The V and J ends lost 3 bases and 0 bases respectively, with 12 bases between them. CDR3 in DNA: TGTGCCAGCAGCTTCCAAAACTCGGTCTCTGGAAACACCATATATTTT. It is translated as CASSFQNSVSGNTIYF. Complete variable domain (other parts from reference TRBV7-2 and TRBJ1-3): GAGVSQSPSNKVTEKGKDVELRCDPISGHTALYWYRQSLGQGLEFLIYFQGNSAPDKSGLPSDRFSAERTGGSVSTLTIQRTQQEDSAVYLCASSFQNSVSGNTIYFGEGSWLTVV.

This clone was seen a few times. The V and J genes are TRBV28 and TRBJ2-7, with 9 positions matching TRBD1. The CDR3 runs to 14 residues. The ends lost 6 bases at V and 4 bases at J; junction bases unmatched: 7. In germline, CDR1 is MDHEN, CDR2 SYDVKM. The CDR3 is CASRSTGGPYEQYF. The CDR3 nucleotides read TGTGCCAGCAGGTCTACAGGGGGCCCTTACGAGCAGTACTTC.

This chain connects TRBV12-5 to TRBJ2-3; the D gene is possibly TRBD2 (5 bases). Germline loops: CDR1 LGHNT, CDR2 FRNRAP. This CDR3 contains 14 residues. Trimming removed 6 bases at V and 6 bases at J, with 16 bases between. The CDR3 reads CASGDFTREDTQYF. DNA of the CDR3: TGTGCTAGTGGGGACTTTACCCGCGAGGATACGCAGTATTTT.

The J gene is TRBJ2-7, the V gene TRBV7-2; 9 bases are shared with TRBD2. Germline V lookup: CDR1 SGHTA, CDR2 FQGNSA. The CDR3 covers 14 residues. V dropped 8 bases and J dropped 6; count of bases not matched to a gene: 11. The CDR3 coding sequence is TGTGCCAGCCGGAGGGCGGGAGGGCCGGTCGAGCAGTACTTC. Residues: CASRRAGGPVEQYF.

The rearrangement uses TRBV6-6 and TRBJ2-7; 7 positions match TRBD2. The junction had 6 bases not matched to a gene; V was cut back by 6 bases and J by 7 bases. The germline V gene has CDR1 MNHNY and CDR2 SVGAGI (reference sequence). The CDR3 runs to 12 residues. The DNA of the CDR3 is TGTGCCAGCAGCCAAGGACTAGGGGAGCAGTACTTC. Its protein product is CASSQGLGEQYF.

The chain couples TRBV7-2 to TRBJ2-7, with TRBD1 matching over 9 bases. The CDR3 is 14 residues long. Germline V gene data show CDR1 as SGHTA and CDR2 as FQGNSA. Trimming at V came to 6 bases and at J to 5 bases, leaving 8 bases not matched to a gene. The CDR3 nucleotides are TGTGCCAGCAGTTATCGGGGACAGGGCCACGAGCAGTACTTC. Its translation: CASSYRGQGHEQYF.

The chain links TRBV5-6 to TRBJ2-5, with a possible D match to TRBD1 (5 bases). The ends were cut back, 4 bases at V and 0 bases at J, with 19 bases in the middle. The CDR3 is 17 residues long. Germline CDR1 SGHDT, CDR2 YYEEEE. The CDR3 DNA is TGTGCCAGCAGCACCGAACTGACAGTTACCGACCAAGAGACCCAGTACTTC. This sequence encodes CASSTELTVTDQETQYF.

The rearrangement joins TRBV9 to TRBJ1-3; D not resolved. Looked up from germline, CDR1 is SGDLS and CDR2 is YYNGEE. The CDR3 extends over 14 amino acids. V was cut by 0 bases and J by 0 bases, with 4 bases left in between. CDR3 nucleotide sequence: TGTGCCAGCAGCGTAGGCAGCTCTGGAAACACCATATATTTT. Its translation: CASSVGSSGNTIYF.

CDR3 DNA: TGTGCCAGCTCACCACCGCTCGCGGCTAACACCGGGGAGCTGTTTTTT. Its protein is CASSPPLAANTGELFF. This chain connects TRBV18 to TRBJ2-2; D gene uncertain. V lost 0 bases to trimming and J lost 2 bases, with 10 bases between them. The CDR3 length is 16 residues. Germline loops: CDR1 KGHSH, CDR2 LQKENI.

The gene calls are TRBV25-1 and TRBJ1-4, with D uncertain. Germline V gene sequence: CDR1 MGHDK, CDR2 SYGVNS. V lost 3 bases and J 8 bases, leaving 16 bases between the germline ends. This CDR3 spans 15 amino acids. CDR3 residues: CASSDPKEVVEKLFF. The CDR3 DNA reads TGTGCCAGCAGTGATCCAAAAGAGGTAGTCGAAAAACTGTTTTTT.

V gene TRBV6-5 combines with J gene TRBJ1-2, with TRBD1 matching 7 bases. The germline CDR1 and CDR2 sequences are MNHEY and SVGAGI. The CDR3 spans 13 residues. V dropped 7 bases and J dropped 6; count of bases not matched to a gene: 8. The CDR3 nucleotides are TGTGCCAGCACCCGACCACAGGGGAATGGCTACACCTTC. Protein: CASTRPQGNGYTF.

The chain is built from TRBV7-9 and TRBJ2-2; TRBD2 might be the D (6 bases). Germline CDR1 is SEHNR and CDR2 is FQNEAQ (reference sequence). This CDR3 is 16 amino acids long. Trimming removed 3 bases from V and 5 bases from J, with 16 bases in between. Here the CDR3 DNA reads TGTGCCAGCAGCTTGCGGGAAGGTGGTGGTACCGGGGAGCTGTTTTTT. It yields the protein CASSLREGGGTGELFF.

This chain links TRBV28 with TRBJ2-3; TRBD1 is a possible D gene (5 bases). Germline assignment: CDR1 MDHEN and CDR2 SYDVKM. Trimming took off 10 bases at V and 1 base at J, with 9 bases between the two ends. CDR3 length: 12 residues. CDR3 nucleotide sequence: TGTGCCACCGCCAGGGGCACAGATACGCAGTATTTT. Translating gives CATARGTDTQYF.

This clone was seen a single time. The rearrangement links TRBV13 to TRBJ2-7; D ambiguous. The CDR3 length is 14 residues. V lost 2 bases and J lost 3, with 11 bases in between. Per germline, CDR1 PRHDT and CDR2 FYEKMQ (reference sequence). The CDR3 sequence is CASSLRTSRYEQYF. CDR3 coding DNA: TGTGCCAGCAGCTTAAGAACTTCCCGCTACGAGCAGTACTTC.

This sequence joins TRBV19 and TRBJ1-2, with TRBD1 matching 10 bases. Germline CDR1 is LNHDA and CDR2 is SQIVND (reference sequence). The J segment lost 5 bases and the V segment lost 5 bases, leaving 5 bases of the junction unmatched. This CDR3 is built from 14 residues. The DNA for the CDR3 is TGTGCCAGTAGTCCGGGACAGGGGCTTTATGGCTACACCTTC. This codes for CASSPGQGLYGYTF.

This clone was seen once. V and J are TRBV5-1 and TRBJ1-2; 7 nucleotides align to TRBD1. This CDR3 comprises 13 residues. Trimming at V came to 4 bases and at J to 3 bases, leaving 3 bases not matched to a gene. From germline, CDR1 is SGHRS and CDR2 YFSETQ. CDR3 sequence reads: CASSTTGDYGYTF. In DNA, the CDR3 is TGCGCCAGCAGCACCACAGGGGACTATGGCTACACCTTC.

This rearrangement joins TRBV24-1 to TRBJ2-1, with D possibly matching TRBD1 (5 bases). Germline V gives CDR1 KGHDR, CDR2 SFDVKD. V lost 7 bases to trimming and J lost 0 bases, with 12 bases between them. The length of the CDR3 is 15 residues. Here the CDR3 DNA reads TGTGCCACCAGAGCTACAGGCGGCTCCTACAATGAGCAGTTCTTC. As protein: CATRATGGSYNEQFF.

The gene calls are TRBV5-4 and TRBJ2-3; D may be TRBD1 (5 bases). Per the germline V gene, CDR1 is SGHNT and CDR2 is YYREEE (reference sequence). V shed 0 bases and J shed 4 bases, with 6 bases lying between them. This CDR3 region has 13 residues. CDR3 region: CASSLGGPDTQYF. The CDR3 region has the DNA TGTGCCAGCAGCTTGGGGGGCCCAGATACGCAGTATTTT.

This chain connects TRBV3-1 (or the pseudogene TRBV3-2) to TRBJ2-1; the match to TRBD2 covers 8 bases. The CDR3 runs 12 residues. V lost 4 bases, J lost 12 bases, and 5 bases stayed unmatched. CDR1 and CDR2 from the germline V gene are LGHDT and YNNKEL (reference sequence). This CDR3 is CASSPTGGGQFF. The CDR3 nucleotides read TGTGCCAGCAGCCCTACGGGAGGGGGGCAGTTCTTC.

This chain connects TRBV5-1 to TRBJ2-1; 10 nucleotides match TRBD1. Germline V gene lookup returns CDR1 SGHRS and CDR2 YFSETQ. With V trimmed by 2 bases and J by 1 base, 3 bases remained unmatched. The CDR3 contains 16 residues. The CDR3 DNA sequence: TGCGCCAGCAGCTTCGGGACAGGGGTTTCCTACAATGAGCAGTTCTTC. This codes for CASSFGTGVSYNEQFF.

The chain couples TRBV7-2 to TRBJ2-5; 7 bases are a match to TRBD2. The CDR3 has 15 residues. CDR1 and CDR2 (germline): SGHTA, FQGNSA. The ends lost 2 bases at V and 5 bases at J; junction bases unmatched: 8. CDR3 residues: CASSLYGPGRETQYF. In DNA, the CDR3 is TGTGCCAGCAGCTTATACGGACCCGGGAGGGAGACCCAGTACTTC.

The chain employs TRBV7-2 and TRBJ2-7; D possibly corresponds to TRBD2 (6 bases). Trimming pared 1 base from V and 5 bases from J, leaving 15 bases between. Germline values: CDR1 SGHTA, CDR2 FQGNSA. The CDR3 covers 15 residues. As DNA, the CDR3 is TGTGCCAGCAGCTTAGTATTCGCTGCGGGGAACGAGCAGTACTTC. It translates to CASSLVFAAGNEQYF.

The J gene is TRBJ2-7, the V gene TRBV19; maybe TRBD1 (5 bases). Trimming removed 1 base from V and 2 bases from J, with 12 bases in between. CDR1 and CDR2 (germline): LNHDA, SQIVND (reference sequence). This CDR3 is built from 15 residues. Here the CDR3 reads CASSIVRTTAYEQYF. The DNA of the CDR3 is TGTGCCAGTAGTATAGTTCGGACAACGGCCTACGAGCAGTACTTC.